Each of the 30 T cell receptor beta chains below was sequenced from the same sample in a study of identical twins. TCRdb ran MiXCR on the 5' RACE reads and lists one entry per CDR3 protein. The data hold about 300,000 distinct CDR3 sequences, with 10% to 15% observed a single time. The same data also contributed to another study, on yellow fever vaccine responses in identical twins.

The sample comprised CD8+ T cells sorted from blood. The source is a woman in her late teens or twenties in good health.

Many counts were recorded for this clonotype. V usage is TRBV29-1 and J usage is TRBJ2-7; 15 bases match TRBD2. V lost 1 base and J lost 2; bases outside the gene matches: 6. Germline-derived CDR1 and CDR2 are SQVTM and ANQGSEA. The CDR3 totals 17 residues. In nucleotides, the CDR3 is TGCAGCGTTGAAGGAGGACTAGCGGGAGGGAACGCCTACGAGCAGTACTTC. Amino acids: CSVEGGLAGGNAYEQYF.

This clonotype was observed a few times. The chain uses TRBV7-9 and TRBJ1-4; 9 positions agree with TRBD1. J lost 6 bases, V lost 4 bases, and 9 bases had no gene match. This CDR3 is 16 amino acids long. The germline gives CDR1 SEHNR, CDR2 FQNEAQ (reference sequence). In DNA form, the CDR3 reads TGTGCCAGCAGCTCACTCCCGGGACAGGGAGATGAAAAACTGTTTTTT. Encoded protein: CASSSLPGQGDEKLFF. The variable domain in full, completed from reference TRBV7-9 and TRBJ1-4, reads DTGVSQNPRHKITKRGQNVTFRCDPISEHNRLYWYRQTLGQGPEFLTYFQNEAQLEKSRLLSDRFSAERPKGSFSTLEIQRTEQGDSAMYLCASSSLPGQGDEKLFFGSGTQLSVL.

This clonotype has more than one count but fewer than ten. This chain links TRBV20-1 with TRBJ2-1; TRBD2 aligns across 10 bases. The trim removed 8 bases at V and 2 bases at J, leaving 12 bases unmatched. Per the germline V gene, CDR1 is DFQATT and CDR2 is SNEGSKA (reference sequence). CDR3 length: 16 residues. CDR3 DNA: TGCAGTACAACCCCTCTAGCGGGAGAGGCCTACAATGAGCAGTTCTTC. This translates into CSTTPLAGEAYNEQFF.

CDR3 coding DNA: TGTGCCAGCAGGTGGAAAGAGACCCAGTACTTC. Translated, it gives CASRWKETQYF. This chain links TRBV28 with TRBJ2-5; D is ambiguous. Trimming removed 6 bases from V and 3 bases from J, with 5 bases in between. Germline CDR1 and CDR2: MDHEN and SYDVKM. The CDR3 has 11 amino acids.

The chain is built from TRBV5-6 and TRBJ2-5; the D gene is possibly TRBD2 (5 bases). The CDR3 contains 16 residues. Germline V lookup: CDR1 SGHDT, CDR2 YYEEEE. V dropped 3 bases and J dropped 0 bases, with 15 bases sitting between them. DNA for the CDR3: TGTGCCAGCAGCTACGGAGGCCCCGCGTACCAAGAGACCCAGTACTTC. Encoded protein: CASSYGGPAYQETQYF.

This clonotype was counted a few times. The rearrangement uses TRBV9 and TRBJ2-3; TRBD2 agrees at 10 bases. V was pared by 3 bases and J by 1 base, with 5 bases of the junction left unmatched. Germline V gives CDR1 SGDLS, CDR2 YYNGEE. The CDR3 runs to 16 residues. The CDR3: CASSDPGTSGTDTQYF. Here the CDR3 DNA reads TGTGCCAGCAGCGACCCCGGGACTAGCGGCACAGATACGCAGTATTTT. The complete variable domain, with remaining parts taken from reference TRBV9 and TRBJ2-3, reads DSGVTQTPKHLITATGQRVTLRCSPRSGDLSVYWYQQSLDQGLQFLIQYYNGEERAKGNILERFSAQQFPDLHSELNLSSLELGDSALYFCASSDPGTSGTDTQYFGPGTRLTVL.

This clonotype has at least ten counts. J is TRBJ2-7 and V is TRBV12-3 or TRBV12-4; 7 nucleotides agree with TRBD2. The CDR3 sequence is 12 residues long. Unmatched junction bases numbered 3, after V lost 3 bases and J lost 7 bases. The chain's CDR3 is CASSFGGGEQYV. As DNA, the CDR3 is TGTGCCAGCAGTTTTGGGGGGGGGGAGCAGTACGTC.

The J gene is TRBJ2-7, the V gene TRBV27; D remains ambiguous. Trimming cost V 0 bases and J 3 bases, with 9 bases left between them. The CDR3 extends over 14 amino acids. The germline V gene encodes CDR1 MNHEY and CDR2 SMNVEV (reference sequence). The CDR3 sequence: CASSLSSPGYEQYF. In nucleotides, the CDR3 is TGTGCCAGCAGTTTATCGTCCCCTGGCTACGAGCAGTACTTC.

Many counts were recorded for this clonotype. The chain joins TRBV29-1 to TRBJ2-1; D possibly matches TRBD1 or TRBD2 (5 bases each). The CDR3 extends over 14 amino acids. V lost 1 base and J lost 2, with 9 bases in between. The germline V gene has CDR1 SQVTM and CDR2 ANQGSEA. In DNA form, the CDR3 reads TGCAGCGTTGAAGGAGGGGAAGCCTACAATGAGCAGTTCTTC. As protein: CSVEGGEAYNEQFF.

This clonotype occurred a few times. The chain joins TRBV6-1 to TRBJ2-1; 11 positions agree with TRBD2. This CDR3 is built from 15 residues. The trim removed 4 bases at V and 7 bases at J, leaving 6 bases unmatched. The germline V gene encodes CDR1 MNHNS and CDR2 SASEGT. The CDR3 DNA reads TGTGCCAGCAGTGGAGGTAGCGGGAGGGGAAATGAGCAGTTCTTC. The encoded protein is CASSGGSGRGNEQFF.

This clonotype has more than one count but fewer than ten. The V call is TRBV7-9, the J call TRBJ2-2, with 13 positions matching TRBD2. This CDR3 has 17 amino acids. V was pared by 4 bases and J by 3 bases, with 5 bases of the junction left unmatched. Germline CDR1 is SEHNR and CDR2 is FQNEAQ (reference sequence). The CDR3 loop is CASSSTSGRADTGELFF. CDR3 nucleotides: TGTGCCAGCAGCTCCACTAGCGGGAGGGCGGACACCGGGGAGCTGTTTTTT.

This clonotype was recorded a few times. This chain's CDR3 is CASSLIKTAASGLEQYF. Here the CDR3 DNA reads TGTGCCAGCAGTTTGATTAAGACAGCCGCTAGCGGGCTCGAGCAGTACTTC. V gene TRBV28 combines with J gene TRBJ2-7; 8 bases are shared with TRBD2. Per germline, CDR1 MDHEN and CDR2 SYDVKM. V was pared by 3 bases and J by 6 bases, with 16 bases of the junction left unmatched. There are 17 residues in the CDR3.

CDR3 sequence: CASSLVSERSNEGMFF. The CDR3 DNA sequence: TGTGCCAGCAGTTTAGTGTCCGAGCGGTCTAATGAGGGCATGTTTTTT. The chain employs TRBV28 and TRBJ1-4; D call uncertain. The length of the CDR3 is 16 residues. The germline V gene has CDR1 MDHEN and CDR2 SYDVKM. V lost 2 bases to trimming and J lost 15 bases, with 25 bases between them.

This chain connects TRBV25-1 to TRBJ2-7; perhaps D is TRBD1 or TRBD2 (5 bases each). Germline V gene lookup returns CDR1 MGHDK and CDR2 SYGVNS. The length of the CDR3 is 12 residues. Trimming shortened V by 10 bases and J by 2 bases, and 12 bases separated the two germline ends. The CDR3 spells CAMGDGTYEQYV. DNA for the CDR3: TGTGCCATGGGGGACGGAACCTACGAGCAGTACGTC.

The chain employs TRBV5-1 and TRBJ2-3, with D maybe TRBD1 (5 bases). This CDR3 has 12 amino acids. CDR1 is SGHRS, CDR2 YFSETQ, per germline. Trimming stripped 3 bases from V and 6 bases from J, with 8 bases between. CDR3 in DNA: TGCGCCAGCAGCTCACAGGAGGATACGCAGTATTTT. This codes for CASSSQEDTQYF. Complete variable domain (other parts from reference TRBV5-1 and TRBJ2-3): KAGVTQTPRYLIKTRGQQVTLSCSPISGHRSVSWYQQTPGQGLQFLFEYFSETQRNKGNFPGRFSGRQFSNSRSEMNVSTLELGDSALYLCASSSQEDTQYFGPGTRLTVL.

The chain carries TRBV29-1 and TRBJ2-3; 7 bases agree with TRBD2. CDR3 length: 15 amino acids. Trimming at V came to 3 bases and at J to 5 bases, leaving 11 bases not matched to a gene. Germline CDR1 reads SQVTM; CDR2 reads ANQGSEA. The CDR3 region is CSVERLSGEKDTQYF. The DNA of the CDR3 is TGCAGCGTTGAGCGATTGAGCGGGGAGAAAGATACGCAGTATTTT.

The V and J genes are TRBV2 and TRBJ2-1, with TRBD2 as a possible D gene (6 bases). The V gene lost 4 bases and the J gene lost 3 bases, with 10 bases spanning the gap. The CDR3 sequence is 14 residues long. Per the germline V gene, CDR1 is SNHLY and CDR2 is FYNNEI. The CDR3 sequence is CASSVAGNYNEQFF. The CDR3 nucleotides read TGTGCCAGCAGTGTCGCGGGGAACTACAATGAGCAGTTCTTC.

The chain uses TRBV2 and TRBJ2-7; a weak D match, TRBD1 (6 bases). Germline V gene data show CDR1 as SNHLY and CDR2 as FYNNEI. This CDR3 spans 15 amino acids. Trimming shortened V by 2 bases and J by 2 bases, and 13 bases separated the two germline ends. CDR3 DNA sequence: TGTGCCAGCAGTGAATTGGGGACAACCCCCTACGAGCAGTACTTC. Translating gives CASSELGTTPYEQYF.

The J gene is TRBJ2-1, the V gene TRBV19; maybe TRBD2 (6 bases). V was trimmed by 3 bases and J by 6 bases, leaving 12 bases between them. CDR3 length: 14 amino acids. CDR1 is LNHDA and CDR2 is SQIVND in the germline V gene (reference sequence). CDR3 DNA sequence: TGTGCCAGTAGTATGATGGGGACTTCCAATGAGCAGTTCTTC. As protein: CASSMMGTSNEQFF.

This clonotype was seen more than once but under ten times. This chain links TRBV20-1 with TRBJ2-5; 8 bases match TRBD1. The CDR3 totals 15 residues. The trim removed 6 bases at V and 7 bases at J, leaving 16 bases unmatched. Germline-derived CDR1 and CDR2 are DFQATT and SNEGSKA (reference sequence). The CDR3 DNA reads TGCAGTGCGACCGGGACAGGCGAGGCTTTCTGGACCCAGTACTTC. It specifies CSATGTGEAFWTQYF.

In this sample, this clonotype turned up many times. CDR3 protein: CATSRSREGSEAFF. The CDR3, as DNA: TGTGCCACCAGCAGATCCCGGGAAGGCAGCGAAGCTTTCTTT. This chain links TRBV15 with TRBJ1-1; D uncertain. The germline V and J ends were trimmed by 2 bases and 8 bases, with 15 bases remaining between them. Germline lookup yields CDR1 LNHNV and CDR2 YYDKDF (reference sequence). This CDR3 comprises 14 residues. The whole variable domain, filled in from reference TRBV15 and TRBJ1-1, reads DAMVIQNPRYQVTQFGKPVTLSCSQTLNHNVMYWYQQKSSQAPKLLFHYYDKDFNNEADTPDNFQSRRPNTSFCFLDIRSPGLGDTAMYLCATSRSREGSEAFFGQGTRLTVV.

The chain uses TRBV10-2 and TRBJ2-5; 10 nucleotides align to TRBD1. Germline CDR1 reads WSHSY; CDR2 reads SAAADI. This CDR3 is 15 amino acids long. The V and J ends lost 7 bases and 4 bases, in that order; junction bases with no gene match: 9. The CDR3 DNA reads as TGCGCCAGCACTCGGGGACAGGGGAAGGCAGAGACCCAGTACTTC. It encodes CASTRGQGKAETQYF.

The chain couples TRBV28 to TRBJ1-2; D might be TRBD1 (5 bases). Germline CDR1 and CDR2: MDHEN and SYDVKM. Trimming left V 6 bases short and J 8 bases short, with 19 bases between. This CDR3 comprises 14 residues. As DNA, the CDR3 is TGTGCCAGCAGCCAGCCTATGGGGGTCGTGGGCTACACCTTC. Residues: CASSQPMGVVGYTF.

This clonotype showed up just a few times. V usage is TRBV5-1 and J usage is TRBJ2-7; 8 positions agree with TRBD1. The CDR3 length is 14 residues. Germline-derived CDR1 and CDR2 are SGHRS and YFSETQ. V lost 0 bases, J lost 7 bases, and 6 bases stayed unmatched. As DNA, the CDR3 is TGCGCCAGCAGCTTGGTTCAGGGGGCGGGTGAGCAGTACTTC. It codes for CASSLVQGAGEQYF.

This clonotype was seen more than once but under ten times. The chain uses TRBV4-2 and TRBJ1-1; 7 bases map to TRBD1. The J segment lost 8 bases and the V segment lost 1 base, leaving 4 bases of the junction unmatched. This CDR3 is 13 amino acids long. Germline assignment: CDR1 LGHNA and CDR2 YNFKEQ. CDR3 bases: TGTGCCAGCAGCCAAGGTCTGGACAGGGAAGCTTTCTTT. Translated, it gives CASSQGLDREAFF.

The chain has TRBV3-1 and TRBJ2-5, with 9 positions matching TRBD2. Trimming cost V 6 bases and J 1 base; bases outside gene matches: 6. This CDR3 comprises 15 residues. Germline V CDR1 and CDR2: LGHDT, YNNKEL (reference sequence). CDR3 protein: CASRDTTSGQETQYF. The CDR3 DNA sequence: TGTGCCAGCAGGGACACGACTAGCGGCCAAGAGACCCAGTACTTC.

The V call is TRBV29-1, the J call TRBJ2-1; 9 bases align to TRBD2. Germline lookup yields CDR1 SQVTM and CDR2 ANQGSEA. V lost 0 bases to trimming and J lost 5 bases; unmatched junction nucleotides: 5. The CDR3 loop spans 15 amino acids. CDR3 bases: TGCAGCGTTGAAGAGGGGCGGGGGGGCCACAATGAGCAGTTCTTC. It is translated as CSVEEGRGGHNEQFF.

This clonotype was counted ten times or more. V gene TRBV7-8 combines with J gene TRBJ2-5; no definite D call. The CDR3 has 14 residues. V was trimmed by 5 bases and J by 2 bases, leaving 12 bases between them. Germline values: CDR1 SGHVS, CDR2 FQNEAQ. CDR3 coding DNA: TGTGCCAGCAGCCCCGCCGGGCATCAAGAGACCCAGTACTTC. As protein: CASSPAGHQETQYF.

The sample holds many counts of this clonotype. The V and J genes are TRBV20-1 and TRBJ2-7; TRBD2 aligns across 12 bases. Germline V gives CDR1 DFQATT, CDR2 SNEGSKA (reference sequence). The CDR3 runs to 14 residues. With V trimmed by 6 bases and J by 6 bases, 9 bases remained unmatched. The chain's CDR3 is CSAPRLAGVGEQYF. CDR3 nucleotides: TGCAGTGCACCGAGACTAGCGGGAGTGGGCGAGCAGTACTTC.

Many counts were recorded for this clonotype. The rearrangement joins TRBV5-1 to TRBJ1-1, with D tentatively TRBD1 (6 bases). CDR1 and CDR2 from the germline V gene are SGHRS and YFSETQ. Trimming cost V 4 bases and J 6 bases, with 13 bases left between them. The CDR3 spans 13 residues. The CDR3 bases are TGCGCCAGCAGCCCGGACAGAGTGTCTGAAGCTTTCTTT. Its translation: CASSPDRVSEAFF. Full variable domain (remainder filled in from reference TRBV5-1 and TRBJ1-1): KAGVTQTPRYLIKTRGQQVTLSCSPISGHRSVSWYQQTPGQGLQFLFEYFSETQRNKGNFPGRFSGRQFSNSRSEMNVSTLELGDSALYLCASSPDRVSEAFFGQGTRLTVV.